This T cell receptor beta chain was sequenced in a study of blood T cell repertoires in COVID-19. Measured with immunoSEQ multiplex PCR; TCRdb has only the in-frame clones, and not every one. Of 350,000 or so clones in the sample, about 89% were seen once. Unmatched junction bases numbered 3, after V lost 5 bases and J lost 3 bases. This CDR3 has 13 amino acids. Germline loops: CDR1 MDHEN, CDR2 SYDVKM. Specimen: peripheral blood. This clonotype was obtained from a woman aged 25 to 45 with COVID-19, enrolled during active disease. The V gene is TRBV28, the J gene TRBJ2-7; 8 bases fit TRBD1. CDR3 DNA: TGTGCCAGCAGTGTCGGACAGGGCTACGAGCAGTACTTC. Its translation is CASSVGQGYEQYF.